These 5 T cell receptor beta chains came from one sample sequenced in a study of blood T cell repertoires in COVID-19. Assay: immunoSEQ multiplex PCR; the TCRdb copy retains only in-frame clones and omits some. The table shows roughly 440,000 clones, with approximately 90% occurring only once. The sequencing input was peripheral blood. The receptors shown here come from a woman in her 50s with COVID-19, enrolled during active disease.

The genes are TRBV5-1 and TRBJ1-1, with a weak D call TRBD1 (5 bases). The CDR3 is 14 amino acids. The germline gives CDR1 SGHRS, CDR2 YFSETQ. V shed 0 bases and J shed 4 bases, with 10 bases lying between them. The CDR3 sequence: CASSLGGLLTEAFF. The DNA of the CDR3 is TGCGCCAGCAGCTTGGGGGGACTCCTCACTGAAGCTTTCTTT.

V usage is TRBV3-1 (or the pseudogene TRBV3-2) and J usage is TRBJ2-2, with 9 bases that match TRBD2. CDR1 is LGHDT, CDR2 YNNKEL, per germline (reference sequence). The V gene end was trimmed by 4 bases and the J gene end by 10 bases; junction bases not matched to a gene: 7. The CDR3 contains 14 residues. The CDR3 bases are TGTGCCAGCAGCCCAGCGGGGGGATCACCGGAGCTGTTTTTT. It codes for CASSPAGGSPELFF.

This rearrangement joins TRBV12-3 or TRBV12-4 to TRBJ2-2; weak D call: TRBD1 (5 bases). V shed 4 bases and J shed 4 bases, with 7 bases lying between them. The CDR3 extends over 13 amino acids. The CDR3 here is CASSSTVTGELFF. CDR3 DNA: TGTGCCAGCAGTTCGACAGTCACCGGGGAGCTGTTTTTT.

This clone appeared once. This chain connects TRBV6-5 to TRBJ2-1, with unresolved D. Trimming pared 6 bases from V and 10 bases from J, leaving 10 bases between. Germline values: CDR1 MNHEY, CDR2 SVGAGI. The CDR3 is 11 amino acids. CDR3: CASRSLREQFF. CDR3 sequence (DNA): TGTGCCAGCAGATCTCTGCGGGAGCAGTTCTTC.

The CDR3 coding sequence is TGTGCCAGCAGCAGCGCAGGGGGGTCCTACGAGCAGTACTTC. Translation gives CASSSAGGSYEQYF. The rearrangement uses TRBV7-3 and TRBJ2-7; tentative D call: TRBD1 (7 bases). There are 14 residues in the CDR3. V dropped 5 bases and J dropped 1 base, with 12 bases sitting between them. CDR1 is SGHTA, CDR2 FQGTGA, per germline.